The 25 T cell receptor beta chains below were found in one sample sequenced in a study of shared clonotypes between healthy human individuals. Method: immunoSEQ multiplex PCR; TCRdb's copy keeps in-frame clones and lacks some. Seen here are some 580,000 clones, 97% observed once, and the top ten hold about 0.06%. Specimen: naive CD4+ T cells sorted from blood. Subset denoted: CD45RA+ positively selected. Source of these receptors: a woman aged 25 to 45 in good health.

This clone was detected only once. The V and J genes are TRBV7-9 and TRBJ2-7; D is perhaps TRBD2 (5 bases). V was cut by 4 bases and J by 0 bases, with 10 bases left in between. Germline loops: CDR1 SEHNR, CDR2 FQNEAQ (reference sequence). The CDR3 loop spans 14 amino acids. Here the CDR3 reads CASSSRGFSYEQYF. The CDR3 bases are TGTGCCAGCAGCTCTAGAGGGTTCTCCTACGAGCAGTACTTC.

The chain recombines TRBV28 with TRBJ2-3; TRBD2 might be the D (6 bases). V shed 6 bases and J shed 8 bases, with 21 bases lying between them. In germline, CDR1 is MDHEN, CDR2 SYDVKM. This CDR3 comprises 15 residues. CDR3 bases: TGTGCCAGCAGCCCCGGGGACTCCCGAGCGGGTACGCAGTATTTT. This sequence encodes CASSPGDSRAGTQYF. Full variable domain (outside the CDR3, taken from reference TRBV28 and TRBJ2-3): DVKVTQSSRYLVKRTGEKVFLECVQDMDHENMFWYRQDPGLGLRLIYFSYDVKMKEKGDIPEGYSVSREKKERFSLILESASTNQTSMYLCASSPGDSRAGTQYFGPGTRLTVL.

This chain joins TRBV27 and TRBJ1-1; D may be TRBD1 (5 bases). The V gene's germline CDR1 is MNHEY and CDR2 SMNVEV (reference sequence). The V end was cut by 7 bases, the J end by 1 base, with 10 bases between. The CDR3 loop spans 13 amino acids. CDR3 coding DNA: TGTGCCAGCACCGGGACTGCGAACACTGAAGCTTTCTTT. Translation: CASTGTANTEAFF.

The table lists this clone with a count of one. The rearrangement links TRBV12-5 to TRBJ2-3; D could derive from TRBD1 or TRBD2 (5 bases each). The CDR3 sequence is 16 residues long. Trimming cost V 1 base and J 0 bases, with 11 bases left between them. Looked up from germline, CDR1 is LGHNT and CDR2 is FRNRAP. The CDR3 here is CASGLGEGSSTDTQYF. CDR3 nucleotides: TGTGCTAGTGGTTTGGGCGAGGGGTCTAGCACAGATACGCAGTATTTT. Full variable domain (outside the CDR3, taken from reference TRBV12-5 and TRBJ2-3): DARVTQTPRHKVTEMGQEVTMRCQPILGHNTVFWYRQTMMQGLELLAYFRNRAPLDDSGMPKDRFSAEMPDATLATLKIQPSEPRDSAVYFCASGLGEGSSTDTQYFGPGTRLTVL.

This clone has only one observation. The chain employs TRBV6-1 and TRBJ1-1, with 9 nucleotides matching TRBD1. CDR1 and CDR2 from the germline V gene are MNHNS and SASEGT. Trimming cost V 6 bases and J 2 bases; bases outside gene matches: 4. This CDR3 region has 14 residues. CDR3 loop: CASRGGQGNTEAFF. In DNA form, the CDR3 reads TGTGCCAGCAGGGGGGGACAGGGAAACACTGAAGCTTTCTTT.

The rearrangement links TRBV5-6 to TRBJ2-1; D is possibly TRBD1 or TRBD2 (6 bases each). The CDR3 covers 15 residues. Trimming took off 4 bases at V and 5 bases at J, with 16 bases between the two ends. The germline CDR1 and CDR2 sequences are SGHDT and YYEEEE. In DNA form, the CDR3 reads TGTGCCAGCAGCCGAGGAGGGGGGCCTCACAATGAGCAGTTCTTC. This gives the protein CASSRGGGPHNEQFF.

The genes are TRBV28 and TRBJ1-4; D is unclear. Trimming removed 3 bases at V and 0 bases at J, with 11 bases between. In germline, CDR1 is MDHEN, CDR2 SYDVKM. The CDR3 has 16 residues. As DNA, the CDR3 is TGTGCCAGCAGTTTTATAGCCAGTGCAACTAATGAAAAACTGTTTTTT. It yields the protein CASSFIASATNEKLFF. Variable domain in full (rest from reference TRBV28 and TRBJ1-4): DVKVTQSSRYLVKRTGEKVFLECVQDMDHENMFWYRQDPGLGLRLIYFSYDVKMKEKGDIPEGYSVSREKKERFSLILESASTNQTSMYLCASSFIASATNEKLFFGSGTQLSVL.

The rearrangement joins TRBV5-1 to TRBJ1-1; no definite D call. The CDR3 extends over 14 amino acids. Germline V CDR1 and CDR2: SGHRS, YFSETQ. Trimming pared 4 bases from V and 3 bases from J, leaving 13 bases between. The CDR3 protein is CASSGGHLDTEAFF. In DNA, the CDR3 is TGCGCCAGCAGCGGCGGGCATCTGGACACTGAAGCTTTCTTT.

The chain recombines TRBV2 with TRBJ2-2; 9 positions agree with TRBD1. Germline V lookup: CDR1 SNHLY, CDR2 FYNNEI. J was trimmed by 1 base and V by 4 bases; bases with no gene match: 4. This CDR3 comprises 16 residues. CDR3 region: CASSGQGVWNTGELFF. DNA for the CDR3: TGTGCCAGCAGTGGACAGGGGGTATGGAACACCGGGGAGCTGTTTTTT.

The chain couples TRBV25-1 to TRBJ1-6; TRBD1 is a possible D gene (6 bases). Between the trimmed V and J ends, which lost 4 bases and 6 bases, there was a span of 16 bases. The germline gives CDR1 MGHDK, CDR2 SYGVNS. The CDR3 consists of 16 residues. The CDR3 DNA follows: TGTGCCAGCAGTGGGCTTCTGACAGGAATTAATTCACCCCTCCACTTT. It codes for CASSGLLTGINSPLHF.

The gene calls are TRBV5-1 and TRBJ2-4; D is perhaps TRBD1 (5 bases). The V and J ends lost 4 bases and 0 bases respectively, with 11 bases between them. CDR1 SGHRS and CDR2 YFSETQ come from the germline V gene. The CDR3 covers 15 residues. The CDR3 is CASSDDSLAKNIQYF. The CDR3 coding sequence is TGCGCCAGCAGCGACGACAGTCTAGCCAAAAACATTCAGTACTTC. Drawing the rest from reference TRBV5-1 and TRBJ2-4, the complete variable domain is KAGVTQTPRYLIKTRGQQVTLSCSPISGHRSVSWYQQTPGQGLQFLFEYFSETQRNKGNFPGRFSGRQFSNSRSEMNVSTLELGDSALYLCASSDDSLAKNIQYFGAGTRLSVL.

The chain's CDR3 is CASSFRANYGYTF. CDR3 sequence (DNA): TGTGCCAGCAGTTTTCGAGCTAACTATGGCTACACCTTC. V and J are TRBV28 and TRBJ1-2; no clear D. CDR3 size: 13 residues. The ends were cut back, 3 bases at V and 0 bases at J, with 5 bases in the middle. CDR1 and CDR2 from the germline V gene are MDHEN and SYDVKM.

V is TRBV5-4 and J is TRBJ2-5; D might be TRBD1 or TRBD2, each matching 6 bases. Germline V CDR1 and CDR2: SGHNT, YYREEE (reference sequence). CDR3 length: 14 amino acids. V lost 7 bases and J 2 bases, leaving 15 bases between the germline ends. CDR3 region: CASAEGGIQETQYF. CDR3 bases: TGTGCCAGCGCGGAGGGGGGCATACAAGAGACCCAGTACTTC.

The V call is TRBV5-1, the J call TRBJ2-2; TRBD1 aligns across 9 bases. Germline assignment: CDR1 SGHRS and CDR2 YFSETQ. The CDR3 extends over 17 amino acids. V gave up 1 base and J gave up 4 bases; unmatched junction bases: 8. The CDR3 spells CASSLSTGGGSTGELFF. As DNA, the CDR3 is TGCGCCAGCAGCTTGTCAACAGGGGGCGGCTCCACCGGGGAGCTGTTTTTT.

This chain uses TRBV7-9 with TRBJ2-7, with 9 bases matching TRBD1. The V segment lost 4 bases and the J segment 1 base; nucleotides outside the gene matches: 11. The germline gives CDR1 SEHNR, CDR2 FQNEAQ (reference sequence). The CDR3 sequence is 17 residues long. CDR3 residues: CASSSGGWGTGSYEQYF. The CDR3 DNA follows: TGTGCCAGCAGCTCTGGAGGGTGGGGGACAGGGTCCTACGAGCAGTACTTC.

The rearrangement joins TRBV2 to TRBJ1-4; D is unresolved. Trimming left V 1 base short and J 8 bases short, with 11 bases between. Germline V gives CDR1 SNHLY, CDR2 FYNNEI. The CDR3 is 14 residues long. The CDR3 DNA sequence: TGTGCCAGCAGTGAAGTTTCAGTTGGAGAAAAACTGTTTTTT. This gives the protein CASSEVSVGEKLFF.

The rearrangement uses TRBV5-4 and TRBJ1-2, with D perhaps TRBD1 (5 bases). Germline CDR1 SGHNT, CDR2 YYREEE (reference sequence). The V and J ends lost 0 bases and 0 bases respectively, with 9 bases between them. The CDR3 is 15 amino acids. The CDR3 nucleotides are TGTGCCAGCAGCTTGGGCGGGGGAGCTAACTATGGCTACACCTTC. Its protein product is CASSLGGGANYGYTF. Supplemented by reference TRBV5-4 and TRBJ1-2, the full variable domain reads ETGVTQSPTHLIKTRGQQVTLRCSSQSGHNTVSWYQQALGQGPQFIFQYYREEENGRGNFPPRFSGLQFPNYSSELNVNALELDDSALYLCASSLGGGANYGYTFGSGTRLTVV.

The CDR3 bases are TGTGCCAGCAGTGAAGGGGGGGCTGGGAAGACCCAGTACTTC. It codes for CASSEGGAGKTQYF. The J gene is TRBJ2-5, the V gene TRBV2; either TRBD1 or TRBD2 may fit D (6 bases each). Looked up from germline, CDR1 is SNHLY and CDR2 is FYNNEI. V lost 1 base and J lost 6, with 12 bases in between. This CDR3 is built from 14 residues.

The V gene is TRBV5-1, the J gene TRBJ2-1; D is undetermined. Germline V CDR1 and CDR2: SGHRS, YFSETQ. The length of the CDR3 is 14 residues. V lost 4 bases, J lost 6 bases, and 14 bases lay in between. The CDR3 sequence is CASSDDGRLNEQFF. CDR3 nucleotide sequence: TGCGCCAGCAGCGACGATGGTAGGCTCAATGAGCAGTTCTTC.

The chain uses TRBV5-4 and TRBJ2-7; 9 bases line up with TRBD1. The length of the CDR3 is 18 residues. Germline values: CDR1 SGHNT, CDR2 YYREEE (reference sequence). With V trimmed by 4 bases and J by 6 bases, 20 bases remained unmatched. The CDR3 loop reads CASSRSTTGGLSSTEQYF. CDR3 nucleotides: TGTGCCAGCAGCCGCAGCACTACAGGGGGCCTTAGCTCTACCGAGCAGTACTTC. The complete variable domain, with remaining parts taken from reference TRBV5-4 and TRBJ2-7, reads ETGVTQSPTHLIKTRGQQVTLRCSSQSGHNTVSWYQQALGQGPQFIFQYYREEENGRGNFPPRFSGLQFPNYSSELNVNALELDDSALYLCASSRSTTGGLSSTEQYFGPGTRLTVT.

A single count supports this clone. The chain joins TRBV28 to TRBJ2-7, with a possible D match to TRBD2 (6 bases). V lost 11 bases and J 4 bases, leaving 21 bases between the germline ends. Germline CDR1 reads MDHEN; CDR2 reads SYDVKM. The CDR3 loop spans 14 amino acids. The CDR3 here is CAGGGGDPYYEQYF. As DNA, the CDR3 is TGTGCCGGAGGCGGCGGGGATCCCTATTACGAGCAGTACTTC.

CDR3 bases: TGTGCCAGCAGCTTAGAGGGAGGACTAGCGGGAGTAACAGATACGCAGTATTTT. As protein: CASSLEGGLAGVTDTQYF. The chain recombines TRBV7-2 with TRBJ2-3, with 13 bases matching TRBD2. This CDR3 contains 18 residues. V lost 1 base, J lost 3 bases, and 7 bases stayed unmatched. Germline V gene data show CDR1 as SGHTA and CDR2 as FQGNSA.

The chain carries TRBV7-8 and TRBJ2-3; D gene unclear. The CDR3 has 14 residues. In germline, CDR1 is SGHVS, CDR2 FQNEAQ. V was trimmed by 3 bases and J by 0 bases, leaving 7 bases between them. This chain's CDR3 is CASSFDASTDTQYF. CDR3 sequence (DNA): TGTGCCAGCAGCTTCGACGCTAGCACAGATACGCAGTATTTT.

The CDR3: CASSLGGTGELFF. DNA for the CDR3: TGTGCCAGCAGCCTCGGCGGCACCGGGGAGCTGTTTTTT. The chain employs TRBV11-1 and TRBJ2-2; D gene ambiguous. The CDR3 spans 13 residues. V shed 5 bases and J shed 4 bases, with 8 bases lying between them. The germline V gene encodes CDR1 SGHAT and CDR2 FQDESV (reference sequence).

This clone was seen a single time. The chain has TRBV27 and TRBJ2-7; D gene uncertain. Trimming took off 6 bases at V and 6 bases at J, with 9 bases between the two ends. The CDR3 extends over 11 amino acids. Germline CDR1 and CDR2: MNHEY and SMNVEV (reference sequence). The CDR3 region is CASSWAGEQYF. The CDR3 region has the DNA TGTGCCAGCAGCTGGGCCGGCGAGCAGTACTTC.